The source of this T cell receptor (beta chain) is a study of glioma-infiltrating T cells after dendritic cell vaccination (dated by TCRdb to 2015 to 2016). In the study overall: The cohort comprised around 15 glioblastoma patients from Phase I and II dendritic cell vaccination trials, 9 newly diagnosed and 6 with recurrent disease. TCR sequencing metrics, including TIL content and tumor-blood repertoire overlap, were correlated with survival after dendritic cell vaccination. In glioblastoma patients vaccinated with dendritic cells, deep sequencing of TCR beta CDR3 regions served to measure tumor-infiltrating lymphocyte content and to compare repertoires between tumor and blood. Each patient was given three intradermal dendritic cell vaccine injections, spaced two weeks apart, in the arm below the axilla. Patients received autologous tumor lysate-pulsed dendritic cell vaccination between about 2002 and 2012. To make the vaccine, monocyte-derived dendritic cells were cultured for 6 to 8 days with IL-4 and GM-CSF and then pulsed overnight with autologous tumor lysate. The paper's findings and limits, for the study overall: Higher estimated pretreatment TIL content predicted longer time to progression and overall survival after dendritic cell vaccination. No direct relationship between TCR clonality and survival was found, suggesting that a diverse polyclonal response may matter. The TCR overlap response model with three groups was called speculative and said to need prospective validation. The cohort was small and heterogeneous, few patients had complete blood and tumor sets, and even fewer had initial-recurrent tumor pairs.

This clone was recorded only once. The antigen it binds to is not known. No qualities accompany the bases; no much larger clone lies one base away. The immunoSEQ assay amplified TCRB CDR3 regions from approximately 2 micrograms of genomic DNA, or from all available DNA when less than that amount was available. The multiplex PCR relied on 60 forward primers for TCR V beta segments and 13 reverse primers for J beta segments. Synthetic control templates were spiked into each sample at limiting dilution to estimate reads per starting template. Sequencing produced 87 bp reads on the Illumina HiSeq System. The study's processing was this. To remove PCR and sequencing errors, closely related sequences were merged with a nearest neighbor algorithm. TCR overlap was defined as the percentage of unique tumor TCR beta sequences that were also present in the same patient's peripheral blood. Not all clones reach the TCRdb copy of this immuneACCESS table, which keeps in-frame sequences only. Checked studies attribute under half of the gap to unresolved V genes and leave the rest unexplained. V, J and clone size reflect that table, while D and trimming were determined from the DNA. This sample holds some 30,000 clones; more than 90% were observed only once. The ten largest account for roughly 2% of the sample.

Patients were selected on the basis of adequate residual fresh-frozen tumor tissue and more than two years of available survival data. Although molecular status otherwise differed among the glioblastoma patients, no patient had an isocitrate dehydrogenase mutation. PBMC were collected before vaccination, two weeks after the third vaccination, and at tumor progression if tumor progression occurred. The Qiagen DNeasy Blood extraction Kit was used to extract genomic DNA. The CDR3 numbers 18 residues from cysteine through phenylalanine. The retained sequence is limited to the CDR3, 54 bases, with the frame set at the first base. Taken from the germline V gene, the CDR1 and CDR2 loops are SGDLS and YYNGEE. V is trimmed back by 3 bases and J by 2 bases, and the junction contains 12 bases that no gene match accounts for.

This clonotype originated in a human donor with glioblastoma. Here the chain combines TRBV9 and TRBJ2-1, and TRBD2 matches 9 of the central bases. This specimen was blood, taken before dendritic cell vaccination. The nucleotides are TGTGCCAGCAGCGCTGGGGGGGCTAGCGGGGACCCCTACAATGAGCAGTTCTTC. This translates into CASSAGGASGDPYNEQFF.